Below, one T cell receptor (beta chain) is given with its context. Its binding antigen is unknown. No quality values exist for individual bases; no much larger clone is one base distant. This sample was taken from a study of blood T cell repertoires in COVID-19 (dated by TCRdb to 2020 to 2022). The study in broad terms: The collaborator samples originated in the United States, Italy and Spain and spanned the acute and convalescent phases of COVID-19. The material from the prospective study consisted of cDNA or gDNA derived from T cells, B-cell-depleted T cells, or PBMCs. Subjects who had been exposed to COVID-19, were actively infected with it, or had recovered from it provided the deeply sampled blood TCRbeta repertoires that made up the dataset. The repertoires were made available in a free public database intended to serve as a resource for research on the immune response to SARS-CoV-2. Samples were obtained from the ongoing ImmuneRACE study (first 160 participants) and from over 1,000 subjects provided by 6 global collaborators. The sample metadata nearly always contained a de-identified subject ID, COVID-19 status, age in years and sex. Where available, HLA class I and class II types were obtained from metadata supplied by the sample provider rather than from assay-based typing.

Here is what the overall study found, with its caveats: Clinical and demographic metadata were provided uncurated, with the amount varying by source and participant.

CDR1 and CDR2, looked up from the germline V gene, are SGHTA and FQGNSA. V gives up 3 bases and J gives up 8 bases, and the segment between their germline ends measures 17 bases. Inclusive of the bounding cysteine and phenylalanine, the CDR3 is 15 residues long. This entry keeps only the CDR3 DNA: 45 bases, framed from base 1. One collaborating source in Seattle enrolled patients while the patients were actively infected and followed the patients over time throughout the course of disease. Collaborating institutions collected whole blood in K2EDTA tubes following their own protocols. For TCRbeta analysis, collaborators shipped samples as frozen whole blood, isolated PBMCs, or DNA extracted from either of those sample types. TCRbeta CDR3 regions were amplified from genomic DNA by means of the immunoSEQ Assay, a bias-controlled multiplex PCR. The paper's processing steps were these. The number of nucleated cells in each sample was estimated from the amplification of reference gene primers within the assay. To quantify the absolute abundance of each unique TCRbeta CDR3 rearrangement, sequence reads were collapsed and filtered. Productive Simpson clonality was computed per sample as the square root of Simpson's diversity index over productive rearrangements. This is the immuneACCESS table as TCRdb keeps it, with only in-frame sequences that have V and J called. A part of the clones is gone; compared with another copy, unresolved V genes explain less than half, and the rest is unexplained. Clone size and V and J calls were adopted from that table, with D and trimming inferred from the DNA. The sample table lists 300,000 to 400,000 clones, approximately 86% of them with a count of one. The ten largest clones take up approximately 9.9% of the sample.

This chain is built from TRBV7-2 and TRBJ1-3; a weak D assignment points to TRBD1 (6 bases agree). This receptor was taken from a man younger than 45 with COVID-19, enrolled during active disease. Input material: peripheral blood. The nucleotide sequence reads TGTGCCAGCAGCTTGGGGACACCACCTGGGGACACCATATATTTT. Translated, this is CASSLGTPPGDTIYF.